The T cell receptor (beta chain) described here comes from a study of cytotoxic CD8 clonotypes in ibrutinib-treated CLL. Overall study: Among responders, some 25 were partial and 2 complete; after median roughly 72 months, about 15 stayed remitted and approximately 12 progressed.

V lost 2 bases and J lost 2, with 9 bases in between. Per germline, CDR1 MNHEY and CDR2 SMNVEV (reference sequence). The CDR3 totals 14 residues. Notes on this clone: The antigen is unknown.

The study, taken as a whole, reports: Patients had baseline clonality above age-matched healthy donors, and this clonality moved with circulating CD8+ T-cell counts.

Depth targeted 1 in 200,000 to 1 in 1 million T cells, averaging approximately 9.9x coverage per clonotype. Method: immunoSEQ multiplex PCR; TCRdb's copy keeps in-frame clones and lacks some. The sample contains 73,000 or so clones, roughly two thirds of which appear only once. This TCR was recovered from a human donor with chronic lymphocytic leukemia. The gene calls are TRBV27 and TRBJ1-1, with D unresolved. The source was PBMCs, collected after 12 months of ibrutinib treatment. This chain's CDR3 is CASSLRASNTEAFF. In DNA form, the CDR3 reads TGTGCCAGCAGTTTAAGGGCTAGCAACACTGAAGCTTTCTTT.